These 18 T cell receptor beta chains were all obtained from the same sample, sequenced in a study of blood T cell repertoires in COVID-19. This table comes from immunoSEQ multiplex PCR, and its TCRdb copy is limited to in-frame clones, with some not included. The sample lists a few hundred thousand clones, 70% to 90% occurring once. Sequenced: PBMCs or T cells enriched from blood (not recorded which). These receptors were collected from a woman aged 25 to 39 who had recovered from COVID-19.

The rearrangement links TRBV29-1 to TRBJ1-1, with D possibly matching TRBD1 (6 bases). The CDR3 is 13 amino acids. Germline-derived CDR1 and CDR2 are SQVTM and ANQGSEA. Trimming took off 4 bases at V and 3 bases at J, with 12 bases between the two ends. The CDR3 protein is CSVAIAGDTEAFF. The DNA for the CDR3 is TGCAGCGTTGCGATCGCAGGGGACACTGAAGCTTTCTTT.

This rearrangement joins TRBV5-4 to TRBJ2-1, with 12 bases aligning to TRBD2. Trimming at V came to 4 bases and at J to 5 bases, leaving 1 base not matched to a gene. There are 14 residues in the CDR3. CDR1 is SGHNT and CDR2 is YYREEE in the germline V gene (reference sequence). In DNA, the CDR3 is TGTGCCAGCAGCCGGACTAGCGGGAACAATGAGCAGTTCTTC. Its translation is CASSRTSGNNEQFF.

This chain uses TRBV6-5 with TRBJ2-2; TRBD2 is a possible D gene (7 bases). Trimming cost V 6 bases and J 6 bases, with 14 bases left between them. The CDR3 runs 14 residues. Germline loops: CDR1 MNHEY, CDR2 SVGAGI. DNA for the CDR3: TGTGCCAGCAGACGTGGGGGGGGCGCCGGGGAGCTGTTTTTT. Protein sequence: CASRRGGGAGELFF.

The rearrangement joins TRBV2 to TRBJ1-2; D is possibly TRBD1 (6 bases). Germline V gene lookup returns CDR1 SNHLY and CDR2 FYNNEI. Trimming took off 1 base at V and 5 bases at J, with 14 bases between the two ends. There are 15 residues in the CDR3. CDR3 coding DNA: TGTGCCAGCAGTGAAGGAACAGGGAGTTCTTATGGCTACACCTTC. Protein: CASSEGTGSSYGYTF.

The rearrangement joins TRBV20-1 to TRBJ1-2, with a weak D call TRBD1 (5 bases). Germline V CDR1 and CDR2: DFQATT, SNEGSKA (reference sequence). This CDR3 has 11 residues. With 3 bases removed from V and 3 bases from J, the gap between germline ends came to 5 bases. Here the CDR3 reads CSASRDYGYTF. Here the CDR3 DNA reads TGCAGTGCTAGCAGGGACTATGGCTACACCTTC.

Comment on this clone: The junction departs from germline at one end; a sequencing error may be responsible. The chain uses TRBV6-1 and TRBJ1-4; maybe TRBD1 (5 bases). This CDR3 region has 14 residues. Germline V gives CDR1 MNHNS, CDR2 SASEGT. This CDR3 is CAGSETGAREKLFF. CDR3 coding DNA: TGTGCCGGCAGTGAAACAGGCGCTAGGGAAAAACTGTTTTTT.

The table lists this clone with a count of one. The CDR3 DNA reads as TGTGCCAGCAGCCCCCGGACAGGGGAGAATTCACCCCTCCACTTT. Its translation: CASSPRTGENSPLHF. This chain joins TRBV7-9 and TRBJ1-6; 9 bases align to TRBD1. Per germline, CDR1 SEHNR and CDR2 FQNEAQ (reference sequence). The junction had 6 bases not matched to a gene; V was cut back by 5 bases and J by 7 bases. The CDR3 contains 15 residues.

This clone was counted once. The chain carries TRBV6-5 and TRBJ1-1; D remains unclear. V was cut by 7 bases and J by 5 bases, with 14 bases left in between. Per germline, CDR1 MNHEY and CDR2 SVGAGI. The CDR3 covers 13 residues. CDR3 amino acids: CASITGDGTEAFF. CDR3 in DNA: TGTGCCAGCATAACCGGGGATGGTACTGAAGCTTTCTTT.

The chain has TRBV7-2 and TRBJ1-1; TRBD1 is a possible D gene (6 bases). This CDR3 is 14 amino acids long. Trimming took off 5 bases at V and 6 bases at J, with 16 bases between the two ends. The germline V gene has CDR1 SGHTA and CDR2 FQGNSA. CDR3 in amino acids: CASSPEVGAAEAFF. CDR3 sequence (DNA): TGTGCCAGCAGCCCCGAAGTGGGGGCCGCTGAAGCTTTCTTT.

The rearrangement joins TRBV27 to TRBJ1-2; D unresolved. The germline gives CDR1 MNHEY, CDR2 SMNVEV (reference sequence). The CDR3 runs to 14 residues. V lost 5 bases to trimming and J lost 4 bases, with 14 bases between them. The CDR3 bases are TGTGCCAGCAGTGTAACTGGGAGCTTCTATGGCTACACCTTC. It specifies CASSVTGSFYGYTF.

This clone was counted a few times. This CDR3 reads CASRQSYQYNEQYF. CDR3 nucleotides: TGTGCCAGCAGGCAATCGTACCAATACAACGAGCAGTACTTC. This chain joins TRBV27 and TRBJ2-7; D is unclear. Trimming pared 6 bases from V and 5 bases from J, leaving 17 bases between. CDR1 and CDR2 from the germline V gene are MNHEY and SMNVEV (reference sequence). The CDR3 has 14 residues.

The chain combines TRBV18 with TRBJ2-1; TRBD2 matches 8 bases. CDR1 is KGHSH and CDR2 is LQKENI in the germline V gene. The CDR3 length is 15 residues. With V trimmed by 2 bases and J by 8 bases, 8 bases remained unmatched. The CDR3: CASSPLIAGKDEQFF. The CDR3 DNA follows: TGTGCCAGCTCACCATTGATAGCGGGGAAGGATGAGCAGTTCTTC.

The chain combines TRBV18 with TRBJ1-1; 10 nucleotides line up with TRBD1. The CDR3 is made up of 16 amino acids. Germline-derived CDR1 and CDR2 are KGHSH and LQKENI. V lost 2 bases, J lost 7 bases, and 10 bases stayed unmatched. CDR3 loop: CASSPAQGQGFGEAFF. CDR3 nucleotides: TGTGCCAGCTCACCAGCACAGGGACAGGGGTTTGGTGAAGCTTTCTTT.

This clone was detected only once. The rearrangement joins TRBV2 to TRBJ1-6; 11 bases line up with TRBD1. This CDR3 contains 17 residues. The V and J ends lost 7 bases and 7 bases, in that order; junction bases with no gene match: 12. Germline V CDR1 and CDR2: SNHLY, FYNNEI. This CDR3 reads CASIGGTGGRGNSPLHF. The CDR3 nucleotides read TGTGCCAGCATCGGGGGGACAGGGGGAAGAGGGAATTCACCCCTCCACTTT.

The chain employs TRBV7-8 and TRBJ2-6; TRBD1 aligns across 9 bases. CDR3 length equals 18 residues. The V gene end was trimmed by 5 bases and the J gene end by 0 bases; junction bases not matched to a gene: 8. CDR1 is SGHVS, CDR2 FQNEAQ, per germline. The CDR3 DNA sequence: TGTGCCAGCAGCAAGAACCCGGGACAGGGCTCTGGGGCCAACGTCCTGACTTTC. Translating it yields CASSKNPGQGSGANVLTF.

CDR3 sequence: CASSRRLSVGTDTQYF. In nucleotides, the CDR3 is TGTGCCAGCAGCCGACGACTGAGTGTGGGCACAGATACGCAGTATTTT. The V call is TRBV3-1 (or the pseudogene TRBV3-2), the J call TRBJ2-3; no firm D call. The germline gives CDR1 LGHDT, CDR2 YNNKEL (reference sequence). Trimming shortened V by 4 bases and J by 1 base, and 15 bases separated the two germline ends. The CDR3 is 16 amino acids.

The V gene is TRBV11-2, the J gene TRBJ2-3; D remains unclear. Trimming stripped 0 bases from V and 2 bases from J, with 9 bases between. CDR1 is SGHAT, CDR2 FQNNGV, per germline. The CDR3 sequence is 15 residues long. The CDR3 reads CASSLDARPTDTQYF. CDR3 coding DNA: TGTGCCAGCAGCTTAGATGCGCGGCCCACAGATACGCAGTATTTT.

This chain joins TRBV6-5 and TRBJ1-6; D is unresolved. Trimming took off 7 bases at V and 4 bases at J, with 11 bases between the two ends. The germline CDR1 and CDR2 sequences are MNHEY and SVGAGI. The CDR3 has 14 amino acids. The CDR3 loop reads CASNTTPYNSPLHF. The CDR3 DNA reads TGTGCCAGCAACACGACACCTTATAATTCACCCCTCCACTTT.